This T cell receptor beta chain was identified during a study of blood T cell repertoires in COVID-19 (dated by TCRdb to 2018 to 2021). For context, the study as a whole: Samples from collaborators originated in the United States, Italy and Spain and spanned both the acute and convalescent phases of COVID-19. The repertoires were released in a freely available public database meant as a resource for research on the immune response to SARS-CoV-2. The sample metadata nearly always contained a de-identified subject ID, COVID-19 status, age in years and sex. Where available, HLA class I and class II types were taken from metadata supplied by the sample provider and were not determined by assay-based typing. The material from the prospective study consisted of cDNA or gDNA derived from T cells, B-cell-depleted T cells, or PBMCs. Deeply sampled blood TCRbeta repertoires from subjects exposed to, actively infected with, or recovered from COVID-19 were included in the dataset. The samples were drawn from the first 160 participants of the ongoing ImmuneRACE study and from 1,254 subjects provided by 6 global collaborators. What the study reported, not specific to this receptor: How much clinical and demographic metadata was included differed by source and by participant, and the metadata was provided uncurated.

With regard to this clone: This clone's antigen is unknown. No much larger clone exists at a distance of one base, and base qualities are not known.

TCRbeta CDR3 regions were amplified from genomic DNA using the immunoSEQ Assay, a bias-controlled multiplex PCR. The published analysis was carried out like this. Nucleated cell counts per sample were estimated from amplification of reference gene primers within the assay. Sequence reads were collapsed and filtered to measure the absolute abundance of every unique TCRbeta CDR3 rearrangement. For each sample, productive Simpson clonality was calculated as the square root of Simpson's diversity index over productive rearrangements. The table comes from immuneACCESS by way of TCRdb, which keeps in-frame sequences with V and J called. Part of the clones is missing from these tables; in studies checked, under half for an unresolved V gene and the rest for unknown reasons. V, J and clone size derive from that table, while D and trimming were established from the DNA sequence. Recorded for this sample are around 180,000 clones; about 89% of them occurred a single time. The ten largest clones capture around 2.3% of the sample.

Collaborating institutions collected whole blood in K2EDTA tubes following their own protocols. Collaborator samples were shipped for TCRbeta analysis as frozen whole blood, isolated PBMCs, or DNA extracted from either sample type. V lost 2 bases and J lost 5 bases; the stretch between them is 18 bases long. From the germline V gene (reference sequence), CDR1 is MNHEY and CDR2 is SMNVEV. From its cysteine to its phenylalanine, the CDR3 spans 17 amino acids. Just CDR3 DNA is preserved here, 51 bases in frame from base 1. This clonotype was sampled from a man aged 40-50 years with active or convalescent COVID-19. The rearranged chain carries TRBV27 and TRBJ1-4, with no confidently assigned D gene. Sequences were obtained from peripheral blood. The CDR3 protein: CASSLDPGYSPNEKLFF. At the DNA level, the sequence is TGTGCCAGCAGTTTAGACCCGGGGTACAGCCCGAATGAAAAACTGTTTTTT.